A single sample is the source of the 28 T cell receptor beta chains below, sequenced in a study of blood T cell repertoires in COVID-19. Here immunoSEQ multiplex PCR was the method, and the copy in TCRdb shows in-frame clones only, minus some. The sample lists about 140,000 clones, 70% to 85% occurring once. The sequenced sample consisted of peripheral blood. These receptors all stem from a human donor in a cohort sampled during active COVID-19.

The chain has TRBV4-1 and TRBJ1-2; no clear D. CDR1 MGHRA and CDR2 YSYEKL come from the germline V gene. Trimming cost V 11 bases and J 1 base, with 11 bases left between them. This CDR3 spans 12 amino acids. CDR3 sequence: CASQRDNYGYTF. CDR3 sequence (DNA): TGCGCCTCCCAGAGGGATAACTATGGCTACACCTTC.

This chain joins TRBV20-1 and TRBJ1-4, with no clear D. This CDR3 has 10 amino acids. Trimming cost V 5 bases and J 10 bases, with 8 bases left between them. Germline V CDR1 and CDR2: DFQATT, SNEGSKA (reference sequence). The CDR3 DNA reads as TGCAGTGCTGCCCCGGGAAAACTGTTTTTT. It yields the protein CSAAPGKLFF.

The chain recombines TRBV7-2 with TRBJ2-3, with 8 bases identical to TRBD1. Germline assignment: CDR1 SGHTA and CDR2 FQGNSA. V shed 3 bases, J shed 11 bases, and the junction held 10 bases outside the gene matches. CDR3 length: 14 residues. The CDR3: CASSFRGLSGRQYF. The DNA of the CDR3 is TGTGCCAGCAGCTTCAGGGGGCTCTCGGGGAGGCAGTATTTT.

This CDR3 is CASREGASGQYF. For the CDR3, the DNA is TGTGCCAGCAGAGAGGGAGCCTCAGGGCAGTACTTC. The chain carries TRBV2 and TRBJ2-7; D might be TRBD2 (5 bases). Germline assignment: CDR1 SNHLY and CDR2 FYNNEI. Trimming left V 6 bases short and J 9 bases short, with 15 bases between. There are 12 residues in the CDR3. Using reference TRBV2 and TRBJ2-7 for the parts outside the CDR3, the full variable domain is EPEVTQTPSHQVTQMGQEVILRCVPISNHLYFYWYRQILGQKVEFLVSFYNNEISEKSEIFDDQFSVERPDGSNFTLKIRSTKLEDSAMYFCASREGASGQYFGPGTRLTVT.

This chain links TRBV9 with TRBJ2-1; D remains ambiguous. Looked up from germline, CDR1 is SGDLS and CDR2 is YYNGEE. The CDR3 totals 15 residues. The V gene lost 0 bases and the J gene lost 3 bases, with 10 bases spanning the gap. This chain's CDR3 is CASSVEQSFYNEQFF. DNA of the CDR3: TGTGCCAGCAGCGTAGAACAGTCCTTCTACAATGAGCAGTTCTTC.

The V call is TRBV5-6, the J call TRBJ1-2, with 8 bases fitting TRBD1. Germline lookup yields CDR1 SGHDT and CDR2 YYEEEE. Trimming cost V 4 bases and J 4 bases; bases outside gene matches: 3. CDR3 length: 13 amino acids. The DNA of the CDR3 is TGTGCCAGCAGCATCGGGACAGGCTATGGCTACACCTTC. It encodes CASSIGTGYGYTF.

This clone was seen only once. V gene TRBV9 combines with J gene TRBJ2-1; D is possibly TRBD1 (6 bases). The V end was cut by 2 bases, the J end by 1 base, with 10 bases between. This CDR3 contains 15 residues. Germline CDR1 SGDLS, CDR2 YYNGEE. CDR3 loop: CASSVQGSSYNEQFF. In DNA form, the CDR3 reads TGTGCCAGCAGCGTCCAGGGGAGTTCCTACAATGAGCAGTTCTTC.

The CDR3 loop reads CASSVGTGIGQPQHF. The CDR3 DNA follows: TGTGCCAGCAGCGTCGGGACAGGGATCGGACAGCCCCAGCATTTT. This chain connects TRBV5-8 to TRBJ1-5; 9 bases are a match to TRBD1. The CDR3 is 15 residues long. V was pared by 4 bases and J by 7 bases, with 9 bases of the junction left unmatched. Germline lookup yields CDR1 SGHTS and CDR2 YDEGEE.

CDR3 sequence reads: CSVRQGRADTQYF. The CDR3 DNA sequence: TGCAGCGTTCGCCAGGGGCGGGCAGATACGCAGTATTTT. J is TRBJ2-3 and V is TRBV29-1; TRBD1 might be the D (6 bases). This CDR3 contains 13 residues. CDR1 and CDR2 (germline): SQVTM, ANQGSEA. V gave up 5 bases and J gave up 4 bases, with 13 bases separating them.

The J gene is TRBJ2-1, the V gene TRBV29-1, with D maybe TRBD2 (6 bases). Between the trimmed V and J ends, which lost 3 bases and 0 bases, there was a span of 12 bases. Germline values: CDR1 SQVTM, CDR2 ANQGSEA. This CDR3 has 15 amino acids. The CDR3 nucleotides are TGCAGCGTTGAGGAGGGACTGAGCTCCTACAATGAGCAGTTCTTC. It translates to CSVEEGLSSYNEQFF.

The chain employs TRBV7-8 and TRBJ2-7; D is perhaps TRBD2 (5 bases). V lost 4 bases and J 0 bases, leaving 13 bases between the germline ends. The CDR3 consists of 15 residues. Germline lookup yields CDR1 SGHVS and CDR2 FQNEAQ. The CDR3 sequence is CASSSKTGISYEQYF. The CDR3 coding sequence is TGTGCCAGCAGCTCTAAGACCGGGATCTCCTACGAGCAGTACTTC.

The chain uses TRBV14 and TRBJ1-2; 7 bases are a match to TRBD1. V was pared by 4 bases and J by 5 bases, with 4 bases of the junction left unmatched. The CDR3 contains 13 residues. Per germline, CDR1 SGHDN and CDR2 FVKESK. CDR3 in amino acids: CASSPDRLYGYTF. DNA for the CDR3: TGTGCCAGCAGCCCGGACAGGCTATATGGCTACACCTTC.

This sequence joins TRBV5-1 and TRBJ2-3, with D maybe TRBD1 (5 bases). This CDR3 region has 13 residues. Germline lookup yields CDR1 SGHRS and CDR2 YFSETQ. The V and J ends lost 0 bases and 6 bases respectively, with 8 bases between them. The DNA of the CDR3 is TGCGCCAGCAGCTTGGGGGGCCGCGATACGCAGTATTTT. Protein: CASSLGGRDTQYF.

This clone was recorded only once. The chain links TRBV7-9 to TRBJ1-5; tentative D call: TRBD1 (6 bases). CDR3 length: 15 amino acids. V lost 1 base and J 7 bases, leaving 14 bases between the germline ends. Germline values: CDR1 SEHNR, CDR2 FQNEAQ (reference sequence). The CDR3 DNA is TGTGCCAGCAGCTTAGGAGGGGGGGTATCACAGCCCCAGCATTTT. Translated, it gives CASSLGGGVSQPQHF.

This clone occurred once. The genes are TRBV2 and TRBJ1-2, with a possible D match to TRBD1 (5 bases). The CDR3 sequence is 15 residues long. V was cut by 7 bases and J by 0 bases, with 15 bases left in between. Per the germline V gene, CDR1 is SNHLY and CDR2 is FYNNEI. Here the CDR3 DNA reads TGTGCCAGCACGATGGGGGGACGGGCTAACTATGGCTACACCTTC. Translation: CASTMGGRANYGYTF.

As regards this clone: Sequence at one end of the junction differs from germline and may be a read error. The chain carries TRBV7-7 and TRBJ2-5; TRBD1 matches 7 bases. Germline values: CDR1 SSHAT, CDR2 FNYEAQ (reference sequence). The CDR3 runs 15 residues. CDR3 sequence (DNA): TGTGCTAGCAGTTATCCCGCAAGGGGGCCGAAGACCCAGTACTTC. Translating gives CASSYPARGPKTQYF. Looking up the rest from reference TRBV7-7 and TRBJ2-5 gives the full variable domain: GAGVSQSPRYKVTKRGQDVTLRCDPISSHATLYWYQQALGQGPEFLTYFNYEAQPDKSGLPSDRFSAERPEGSISTLTIQRTEQRDSAMYRCASSYPARGPKTQYFGPGTRLLVL.

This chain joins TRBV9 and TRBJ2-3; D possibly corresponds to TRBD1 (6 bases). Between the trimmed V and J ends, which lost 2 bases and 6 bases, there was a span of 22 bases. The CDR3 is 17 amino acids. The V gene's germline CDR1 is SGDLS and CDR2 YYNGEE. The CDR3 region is CASSVSRNSGVRDTQYF. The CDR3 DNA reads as TGTGCCAGCAGCGTTTCGAGGAATTCAGGGGTCCGGGATACGCAGTATTTT.

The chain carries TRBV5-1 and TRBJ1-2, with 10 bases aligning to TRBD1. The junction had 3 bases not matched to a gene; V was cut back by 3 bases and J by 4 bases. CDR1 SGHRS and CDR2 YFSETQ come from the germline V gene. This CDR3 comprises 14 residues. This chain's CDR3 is CASSSRTGGYGYTF. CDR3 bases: TGCGCCAGCAGCTCACGGACAGGGGGCTATGGCTACACCTTC.

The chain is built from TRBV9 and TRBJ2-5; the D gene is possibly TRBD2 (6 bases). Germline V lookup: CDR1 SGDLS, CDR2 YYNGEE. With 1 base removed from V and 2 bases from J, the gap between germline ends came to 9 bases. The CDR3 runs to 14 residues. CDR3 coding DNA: TGTGCCAGCAGCGTAATGGGGGGACAAGAGACCCAGTACTTC. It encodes CASSVMGGQETQYF.

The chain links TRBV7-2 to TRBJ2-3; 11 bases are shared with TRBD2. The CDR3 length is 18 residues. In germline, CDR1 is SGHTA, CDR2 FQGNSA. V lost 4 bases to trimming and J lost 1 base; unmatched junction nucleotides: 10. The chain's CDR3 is CASSSGLAGGRGTDTQYF. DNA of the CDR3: TGTGCCAGCAGCTCGGGTCTAGCGGGGGGACGAGGCACAGATACGCAGTATTTT. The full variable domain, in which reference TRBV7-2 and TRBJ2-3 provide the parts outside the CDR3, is GAGVSQSPSNKVTEKGKDVELRCDPISGHTALYWYRQSLGQGLEFLIYFQGNSAPDKSGLPSDRFSAERTGGSVSTLTIQRTQQEDSAVYLCASSSGLAGGRGTDTQYFGPGTRLTVL.

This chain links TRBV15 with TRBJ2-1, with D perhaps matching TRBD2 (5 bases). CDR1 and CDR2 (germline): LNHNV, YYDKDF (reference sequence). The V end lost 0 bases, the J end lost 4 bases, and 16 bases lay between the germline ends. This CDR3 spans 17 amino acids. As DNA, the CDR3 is TGTGCCACCAGCAGAGATCCGCCAGGTAGCGTGTACAATGAGCAGTTCTTC. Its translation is CATSRDPPGSVYNEQFF.

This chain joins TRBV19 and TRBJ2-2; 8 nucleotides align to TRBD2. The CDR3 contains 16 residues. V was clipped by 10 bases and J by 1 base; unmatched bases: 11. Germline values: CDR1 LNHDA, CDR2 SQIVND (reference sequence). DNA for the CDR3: TGTGCCACCCCTGCGGGACGGGGGGGGAACACCGGGGAGCTGTTTTTT. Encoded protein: CATPAGRGGNTGELFF. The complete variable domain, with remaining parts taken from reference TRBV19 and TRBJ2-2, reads DGGITQSPKYLFRKEGQNVTLSCEQNLNHDAMYWYRQDPGQGLRLIYYSQIVNDFQKGDIAEGYSVSREKKESFPLTVTSAQKNPTAFYLCATPAGRGGNTGELFFGEGSRLTVL.

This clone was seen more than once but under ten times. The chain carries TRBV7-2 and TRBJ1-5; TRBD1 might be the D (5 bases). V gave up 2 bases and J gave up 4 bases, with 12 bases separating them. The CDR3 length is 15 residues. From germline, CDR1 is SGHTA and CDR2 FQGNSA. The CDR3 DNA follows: TGTGCCAGCAGCTTAAGCGGGGACCTGAATCAGCCCCAGCATTTT. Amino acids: CASSLSGDLNQPQHF.

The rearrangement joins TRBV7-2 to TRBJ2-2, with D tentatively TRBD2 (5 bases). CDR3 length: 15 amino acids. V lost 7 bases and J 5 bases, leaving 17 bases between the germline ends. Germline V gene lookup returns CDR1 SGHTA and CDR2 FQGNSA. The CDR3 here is CASNPEGGGTGELFF. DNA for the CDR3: TGTGCCAGCAACCCGGAAGGAGGAGGTACCGGGGAGCTGTTTTTT.

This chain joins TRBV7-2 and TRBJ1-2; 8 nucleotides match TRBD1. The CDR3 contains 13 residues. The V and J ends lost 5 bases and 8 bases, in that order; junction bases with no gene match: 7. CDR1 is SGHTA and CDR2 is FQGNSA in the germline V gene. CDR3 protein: CASSPGQGGGYTF. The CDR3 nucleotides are TGTGCCAGCAGCCCCGGACAGGGTGGCGGCTACACCTTC.

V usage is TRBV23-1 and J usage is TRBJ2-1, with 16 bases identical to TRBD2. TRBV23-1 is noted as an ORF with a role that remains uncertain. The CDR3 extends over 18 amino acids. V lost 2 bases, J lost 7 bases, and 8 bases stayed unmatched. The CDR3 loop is CASSQTHGTSGGANEQFF. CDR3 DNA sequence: TGCGCCAGCAGTCAAACACATGGGACTAGCGGGGGGGCGAATGAGCAGTTCTTC.

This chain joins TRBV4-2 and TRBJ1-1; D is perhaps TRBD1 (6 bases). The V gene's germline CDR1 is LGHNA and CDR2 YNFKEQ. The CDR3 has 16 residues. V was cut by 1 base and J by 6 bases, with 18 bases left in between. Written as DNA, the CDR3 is TGTGCCAGCAGCCAAGGGTCAGGGGCGGGGGACGCTGAAGCTTTCTTT. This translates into CASSQGSGAGDAEAFF.

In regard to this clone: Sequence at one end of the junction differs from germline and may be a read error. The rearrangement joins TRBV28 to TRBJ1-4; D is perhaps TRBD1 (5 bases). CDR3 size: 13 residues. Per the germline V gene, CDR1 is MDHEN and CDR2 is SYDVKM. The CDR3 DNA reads TGTGCCAGCCTTGGGGCAGGGAATGGAAAACTGTTTTTT. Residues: CASLGAGNGKLFF.